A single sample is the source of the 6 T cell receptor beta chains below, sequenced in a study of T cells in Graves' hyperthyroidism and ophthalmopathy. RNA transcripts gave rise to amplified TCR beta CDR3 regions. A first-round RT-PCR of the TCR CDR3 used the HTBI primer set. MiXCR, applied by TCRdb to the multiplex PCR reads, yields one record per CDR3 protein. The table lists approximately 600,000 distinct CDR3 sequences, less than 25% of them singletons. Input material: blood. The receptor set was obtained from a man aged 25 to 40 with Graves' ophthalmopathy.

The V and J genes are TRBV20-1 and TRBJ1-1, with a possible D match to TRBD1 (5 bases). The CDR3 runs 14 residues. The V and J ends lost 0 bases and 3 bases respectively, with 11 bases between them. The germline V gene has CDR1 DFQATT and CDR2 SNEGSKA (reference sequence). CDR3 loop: CSAREAPGDTEAFF. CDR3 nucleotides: TGCAGTGCTAGAGAGGCGCCGGGGGACACTGAAGCTTTCTTT.

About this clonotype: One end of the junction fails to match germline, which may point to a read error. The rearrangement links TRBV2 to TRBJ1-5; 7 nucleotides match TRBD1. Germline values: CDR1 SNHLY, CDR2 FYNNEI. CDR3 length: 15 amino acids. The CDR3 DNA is TGTACCAGCAGTGAAGGTCAGACAGGGAATCAGCCCCAGCATTTT. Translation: CTSSEGQTGNQPQHF.

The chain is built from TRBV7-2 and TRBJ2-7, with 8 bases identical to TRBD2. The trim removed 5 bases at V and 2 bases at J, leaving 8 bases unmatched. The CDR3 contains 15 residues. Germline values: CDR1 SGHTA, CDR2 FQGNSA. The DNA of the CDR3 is TGTGCCAGCAGCCCCACGGGGGGGGCCGCCTACGAGCAGTACTTC. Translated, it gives CASSPTGGAAYEQYF. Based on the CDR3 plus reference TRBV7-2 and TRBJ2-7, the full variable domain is GAGVSQSPSNKVTEKGKDVELRCDPISGHTALYWYRQSLGQGLEFLIYFQGNSAPDKSGLPSDRFSAERTGGSVSTLTIQRTQQEDSAVYLCASSPTGGAAYEQYFGPGTRLTVT.

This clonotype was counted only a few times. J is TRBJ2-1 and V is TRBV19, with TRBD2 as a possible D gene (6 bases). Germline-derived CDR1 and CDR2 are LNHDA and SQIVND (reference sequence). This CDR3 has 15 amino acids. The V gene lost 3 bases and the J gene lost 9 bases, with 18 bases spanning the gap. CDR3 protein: CASSIIRELGVEQFF. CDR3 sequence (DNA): TGTGCCAGTAGTATTATACGGGAGCTGGGGGTTGAGCAGTTCTTC.

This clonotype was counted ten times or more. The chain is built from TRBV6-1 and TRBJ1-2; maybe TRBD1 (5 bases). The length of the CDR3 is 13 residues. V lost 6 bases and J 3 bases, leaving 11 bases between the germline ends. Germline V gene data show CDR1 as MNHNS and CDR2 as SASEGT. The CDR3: CASSPAGDYGYTF. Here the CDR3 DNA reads TGTGCCAGCAGCCCCGCGGGGGACTATGGCTACACCTTC.

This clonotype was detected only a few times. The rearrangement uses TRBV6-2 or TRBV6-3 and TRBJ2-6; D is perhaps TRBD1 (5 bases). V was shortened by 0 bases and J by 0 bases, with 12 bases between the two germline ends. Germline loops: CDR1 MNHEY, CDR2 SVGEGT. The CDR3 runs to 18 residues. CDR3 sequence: CASSYSRGLGSGANVLTF. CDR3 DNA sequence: TGTGCCAGCAGTTACTCAAGGGGATTGGGCTCTGGGGCCAACGTCCTGACTTTC.